This T cell receptor (beta chain) stems from a study of T cell responses to AZD1222 COVID-19 vaccine. TCRdb's copy holds only in-frame clones and misses some; the assay was immunoSEQ multiplex PCR. This repertoire shows 110,000 to 150,000 clones, about nine tenths found once; its top ten account for roughly 3.5%. V lost 6 bases and J lost 9, with 15 bases in between. The CDR3 loop spans 14 amino acids. Per germline, CDR1 MNHEY and CDR2 SVGEGT. This receptor was obtained from an adult who received the AZD1222 COVID-19 vaccine. The specimen was peripheral blood, collected 28 days after the second AZD1222 dose. The chain couples TRBV6-2 or TRBV6-3 to TRBJ1-6; no firm D call. The CDR3 is CASSNGWGGSPLHF. The CDR3 DNA follows: TGTGCCAGCAGCAACGGATGGGGTGGTTCACCCCTCCACTTT.